The 14 T cell receptor beta chains in this list originate from one sample, sequenced in a study of blood T cell repertoires in COVID-19. Assay used: immunoSEQ multiplex PCR; TCRdb lists only in-frame clones, some missing. This sample has some 250,000 clones, with about nine tenths found just once. The sequenced material came from peripheral blood. The source is a man aged 30-40 years who had recovered from COVID-19.

This chain uses TRBV5-1 with TRBJ1-5, with no clear D. V gave up 5 bases and J gave up 10 bases, with 4 bases separating them. Germline V CDR1 and CDR2: SGHRS, YFSETQ. The CDR3 consists of 9 residues. The CDR3 loop is CASRLPQHF. The CDR3 nucleotides are TGCGCCAGCAGGTTACCCCAGCATTTT.

The chain uses TRBV18 and TRBJ1-2; a weak D match, TRBD1 (5 bases). The germline V gene has CDR1 KGHSH and CDR2 LQKENI. V dropped 3 bases and J dropped 4 bases, with 18 bases sitting between them. This CDR3 contains 16 residues. The CDR3 here is CASSPANYRQSYGYTF. Written as DNA, the CDR3 is TGTGCCAGCTCACCCGCCAATTATCGACAGTCCTATGGCTACACCTTC. Together with reference TRBV18 and TRBJ1-2, the CDR3 gives the full variable domain: NAGVMQNPRHLVRRRGQEARLRCSPMKGHSHVYWYRQLPEEGLKFMVYLQKENIIDESGMPKERFSAEFPKEGPSILRIQQVVRGDSAAYFCASSPANYRQSYGYTFGSGTRLTVV.

This chain links TRBV5-1 with TRBJ2-5; a weak D match, TRBD2 (6 bases). V was clipped by 2 bases and J by 5 bases, with 19 bases between them. The germline V gene encodes CDR1 SGHRS and CDR2 YFSETQ. The CDR3 is made up of 16 amino acids. In DNA, the CDR3 is TGCGCCAGCAGCTTCTCTCAACCTACGGCGGGGGAGACCCAGTACTTC. Translated: CASSFSQPTAGETQYF.

The V and J genes are TRBV14 and TRBJ1-2, with 8 bases that match TRBD1. From germline, CDR1 is SGHDN and CDR2 FVKESK. The CDR3 consists of 15 residues. The V gene end was trimmed by 2 bases and the J gene end by 8 bases; junction bases not matched to a gene: 10. The CDR3 DNA reads TGTGCCAGCAGCCAACTAGGACAGGGTACTGGAGGCTACACCTTC. Translation gives CASSQLGQGTGGYTF.

The V gene is TRBV5-1, the J gene TRBJ2-5; TRBD2 agrees at 8 bases. Per the germline V gene, CDR1 is SGHRS and CDR2 is YFSETQ. Trimming at V came to 0 bases and at J to 5 bases, leaving 9 bases not matched to a gene. This CDR3 contains 16 residues. The CDR3, as DNA: TGCGCCAGCAGCTTGGGCGTGACGGGGGGGCGTGAGACCCAGTACTTC. The encoded protein is CASSLGVTGGRETQYF.

J is TRBJ2-3 and V is TRBV5-6, with D perhaps matching TRBD1 (8 bases). The CDR3 has 15 amino acids. Trimming removed 3 bases at V and 2 bases at J, with 13 bases between. Germline-derived CDR1 and CDR2 are SGHDT and YYEEEE. The CDR3 nucleotides read TGTGCCAGCAGCTGGACAGGGAGGGTCACAGATACGCAGTATTTT. This gives the protein CASSWTGRVTDTQYF.

The chain employs TRBV11-2 and TRBJ1-5; a possible D gene is TRBD1 (5 bases). V lost 0 bases to trimming and J lost 6 bases, with 9 bases between them. The CDR3 length is 14 residues. The germline CDR1 and CDR2 sequences are SGHAT and FQNNGV. The chain's CDR3 is CASSLDRGTQPQHF. CDR3 nucleotide sequence: TGTGCCAGCAGCTTAGATCGGGGGACTCAGCCCCAGCATTTT.

This chain links TRBV6-5 with TRBJ2-7, with D perhaps TRBD2 (7 bases). V lost 8 bases, J lost 6 bases, and 20 bases lay in between. Per the germline V gene, CDR1 is MNHEY and CDR2 is SVGAGI. The CDR3 runs 14 residues. The CDR3 nucleotides are TGTGCCAGCGTCCGCTCAATGGGGGGGCCCGAGCAGTACTTC. Residues: CASVRSMGGPEQYF.

This chain connects TRBV12-3 or TRBV12-4 to TRBJ1-6; possibly TRBD1 for D (6 bases). V gave up 11 bases and J gave up 6 bases, with 14 bases separating them. The CDR3 runs to 13 residues. Written as DNA, the CDR3 is TGTGCCGTACAGGGTAGGGGTAATTCACCCCTCCACTTT. Encoded protein: CAVQGRGNSPLHF.

The chain uses TRBV27 and TRBJ1-5; the D is unclear. CDR1 and CDR2 from the germline V gene are MNHEY and SMNVEV (reference sequence). V gave up 4 bases and J gave up 1 base, with 8 bases separating them. The CDR3 has 14 amino acids. Written as DNA, the CDR3 is TGTGCCAGCAGTTATGGAGGGAGCAATCAGCCCCAGCATTTT. Translating it yields CASSYGGSNQPQHF.

This clone has more than one count but fewer than ten. The sample has other DNA sequences that encode this CDR3 too. V usage is TRBV11-2 and J usage is TRBJ1-1; a possible D gene is TRBD1 (6 bases). Germline V CDR1 and CDR2: SGHAT, FQNNGV. The germline V and J ends were trimmed by 2 bases and 0 bases, with 7 bases remaining between them. This CDR3 has 14 amino acids. CDR3 residues: CASSLSGVNTEAFF. CDR3 nucleotides: TGTGCCAGCAGCTTATCAGGGGTGAACACTGAAGCTTTCTTT.

The rearrangement joins TRBV15 to TRBJ2-7; possible D gene TRBD1, 7 bases. Germline assignment: CDR1 LNHNV and CDR2 YYDKDF (reference sequence). The CDR3 has 17 amino acids. V dropped 0 bases and J dropped 5 bases, with 20 bases sitting between them. CDR3 sequence: CATSRDRRQGGSDEQYF. DNA of the CDR3: TGTGCCACCAGCAGAGATCGACGGCAGGGGGGTTCGGACGAGCAGTACTTC. The entire variable domain, with the rest obtained from reference TRBV15 and TRBJ2-7, is as follows: DAMVIQNPRYQVTQFGKPVTLSCSQTLNHNVMYWYQQKSSQAPKLLFHYYDKDFNNEADTPDNFQSRRPNTSFCFLDIRSPGLGDTAMYLCATSRDRRQGGSDEQYFGPGTRLTVT.

The rearrangement links TRBV6-4 to TRBJ2-6; D gene unclear. Trimming pared 4 bases from V and 0 bases from J, leaving 4 bases between. The CDR3 extends over 14 amino acids. Germline V gene lookup returns CDR1 MRHNA and CDR2 SNTAGT. Written as DNA, the CDR3 is TGTGCCAGCAGTGCAGACTCTGGGGCCAACGTCCTGACTTTC. As protein: CASSADSGANVLTF.

This clone was counted between two and nine times. The chain uses TRBV30 and TRBJ1-2, with unresolved D. The CDR3 is 13 residues long. V was pared by 5 bases and J by 4 bases, with 14 bases between. Germline CDR1 is GTSNPN and CDR2 is SVGIG (reference sequence). The DNA of the CDR3 is TGTGCCTGGGGGCGAGAATCCATCTATGGCTACACCTTC. This encodes CAWGRESIYGYTF.